This is a list of T cell receptor beta chains from one sample in a study of cytomegalovirus exposure and HLA in healthy donors. Produced via immunoSEQ multiplex PCR; TCRdb's table is partial and in-frame only. The table includes about 160,000 clones, around nine tenths detected once. The sample comprised PBMCs. Source of these receptors: a woman aged 30 to 39 in good health and CMV-seronegative. The CDR3 runs from the conserved cysteine through the conserved F or W. D genes are given only for firm matches. A clone size is listed for some rows: how often the clone was seen (once, few, many), or a class if it is expanded.

size	V	D	J	DNA	CDR3
.	TRBV13	.	TRBJ1-6	TGTGCCAGCAGCTTCGGGAATTCACCCCTCCACTTT	CASSFGNSPLHF
.	TRBV28	.	TRBJ1-1	TGTGCCAGCAGCTGGGGACACTTGCTGACTGAAGCTTTCTTT	CASSWGHLLTEAFF
.	TRBV13	TRBD2	TRBJ2-2	TGTGCCAGCAGCTTAGGCCTAGCGGGGGGGCTTACGAACACCGGGGAGCTGTTTTTT	CASSLGLAGGLTNTGELFF
.	TRBV19	.	TRBJ1-1	TGTGCCAGTAGTATAGGGACGCGGGGCACTGAAGCTTTCTTT	CASSIGTRGTEAFF
.	TRBV19	TRBD1	TRBJ1-5	TGTGCCAGTACCATACCCACAGGGGGCGATCAGCCCCAGCATTTT	CASTIPTGGDQPQHF
once	TRBV10-3	TRBD2	TRBJ2-7	TGTGCCATCAGTGATGGGGCTAGCGGGACCCGCGCACTCTACGAGCAGTACTTC	CAISDGASGTRALYEQYF
.	TRBV25-1	.	TRBJ1-5	TGTGCCAGCAGTGAAGCGGGATCTGTCCAGCCCCAGCATTTT	CASSEAGSVQPQHF
.	TRBV28	.	TRBJ1-1	TGTGCCACCCTAGTACGACCCGCCACTGAAGCTTTCTTT	CATLVRPATEAFF
.	TRBV5-1	TRBD1	TRBJ2-2	TGCGCCAGCAGCACGGGACAGAGGAACACCGGGGAGCTGTTTTTT	CASSTGQRNTGELFF
.	TRBV7-2	.	TRBJ2-3	TGTGCCAGCGGCCGCGGCGGGAGCACAGATACGCAGTATTTT	CASGRGGSTDTQYF
once	TRBV6-1	TRBD1	TRBJ1-5	TGTGCCAGCAGTGGCCCCCGGAGGACAGGGGTAAATCAGCCCCAGCATTTT	CASSGPRRTGVNQPQHF
.	TRBV9	.	TRBJ2-1	TGTGCCAGCAGCGTAGGCCCCAGCTCCTACAATGAGCAGTTCTTC	CASSVGPSSYNEQFF
.	TRBV2	.	TRBJ2-7	TGTGCCAGCAGTGAAGGTAGACTTATCGTCTACGAGCAGTACTTC	CASSEGRLIVYEQYF
.	TRBV29-1	.	TRBJ1-5	TGCAGCGTTCTGGGGAGGAGACAGTATAGCAATCAGCCCCAGCATTTT	CSVLGRRQYSNQPQHF
.	TRBV20-1	.	TRBJ2-5	TGCAGTGCAGGACTGGGGGAGACCCAGTACTTC	CSAGLGETQYF
.	TRBV2	.	TRBJ2-5	TGTGCCAGCAGTGCCCTCCTTGGCGGCCAAGAGACCCAGTACTTC	CASSALLGGQETQYF
.	TRBV28	.	TRBJ2-7	TGTGCCAGCAGTACAACCGGGACTTCCTACGAGCAGTACTTC	CASSTTGTSYEQYF
.	TRBV5-1	TRBD1	TRBJ2-3	TGCGCCAGCAGCTCCGTCCCGGGACAGGGCAGGAGAACAGATACGCAGTATTTT	CASSSVPGQGRRTDTQYF
.	TRBV7-8	TRBD1	TRBJ2-7	TGTGCCAGCAGCTTAGAGGAGTCCAGACAGGGGGTCGGGGTAACCTACGAGCAGTACTTC	CASSLEESRQGVGVTYEQYF
.	TRBV18	.	TRBJ1-2	TGTGCCAGCTCACCACCGCTGGCACCCGATTATGGCTACACCTTC	CASSPPLAPDYGYTF
.	TRBV5-1	TRBD1	TRBJ1-2	TGCGCCAGCAGCTTGCAGGTGACAGGGGTATATGGCTACACCTTC	CASSLQVTGVYGYTF
.	TRBV6-1	TRBD1	TRBJ2-7	TGTGCCAGCAGTGAGGGGAGGGGGACAGGGAACTACGAGCAGTACTTC	CASSEGRGTGNYEQYF
.	TRBV2	.	TRBJ1-5	TGTGCCAGCAGCCAAGTGGCAGGGCGTTTGGGCAATCAGCCCCAGCATTTT	CASSQVAGRLGNQPQHF
few	TRBV6-5	.	TRBJ2-1	TGTGCCAGCATGAGTAGGGGTCCGGGCAATGAGCAGTTCTTC	CASMSRGPGNEQFF
once	TRBV7-2	.	TRBJ2-1	TGTGCCAGCAGCCCGGAGTCGAGGAGGAATGAGCAGTTCTTC	CASSPESRRNEQFF
once	TRBV2	TRBD1	TRBJ2-7	TGTGCCAGCAGTGGGGACAGGCGATCCTACGAGCAGTACTTC	CASSGDRRSYEQYF
.	TRBV7-9	.	TRBJ1-4	TGTGCCAGCAGTCCCGGAGGGACAACTAATGAAAAACTGTTTTTT	CASSPGGTTNEKLFF
.	TRBV7-2	TRBD1	TRBJ2-7	TGTGCCAGCAGCACGGCCGGGACAGGGCCCTACGAGCAGTACTTC	CASSTAGTGPYEQYF
.	TRBV16	.	TRBJ1-2	TGTGCCAGCAGCCAATTAAACTATGGCTACACCTTC	CASSQLNYGYTF
.	TRBV19	.	TRBJ1-1	TGTGCCAGTAGGTTTAGGGGTGACGGCACTGAAGCTTTCTTT	CASRFRGDGTEAFF
.	TRBV6-6	.	TRBJ2-3	TGTGCCAGCAGTTACGGGCAGGATAATACGCAGTATTTT	CASSYGQDNTQYF
once	TRBV30	.	TRBJ1-5	TGTGCCTGGAGTGGGGGGGATGGCAATCAGCCCCAGCATTTT	CAWSGGDGNQPQHF
few	TRBV5-6	TRBD1	TRBJ1-6	TGTGCCAGCAGCTTAAGGACAGGGGGTTATAATTCACCCCTCCACTTT	CASSLRTGGYNSPLHF
.	TRBV7-6	TRBD2	TRBJ2-3	TGTGCCAGCCGGGGGCGGGAGGGCCGTCAGCAGTATTTT	CASRGREGRQQYF
.	TRBV9	TRBD2	TRBJ2-7	TGTGCCAGCAGCGAGGAAGAGCGGGGGGCTACGGGGCAGTACTTC	CASSEEERGATGQYF
.	TRBV6-5	TRBD2	TRBJ2-3	TGTGCCAGCAGTTACTCTGGGGGGGGCACAGATACGCAGTATTTT	CASSYSGGGTDTQYF
.	TRBV30	.	TRBJ1-4	TGTGCCTGGAGTGCGTCAGATAATGAAAAACTGTTTTTT	CAWSASDNEKLFF
once	TRBV9	.	TRBJ2-7	TGTGCCAGCAGCCTAAGGGGGACACCTAATGAGCAGTACTTC	CASSLRGTPNEQYF
.	TRBV27	.	TRBJ1-3	TGTGCCAGCAGACGGACCGGGACTGCGGACTCTGGAAACACCATATATTTT	CASRRTGTADSGNTIYF
once	TRBV27	.	TRBJ2-2	TGTGCCAGCAGTTCGCGGGGACCCCCGAACACCGGGGAGCTGTTTTTT	CASSSRGPPNTGELFF
.	TRBV28	.	TRBJ2-3	TGTGCCAGCAGTTTACGCCCAGGGGCAGCTACAGATACGCAGTATTTT	CASSLRPGAATDTQYF
.	TRBV19	TRBD1	TRBJ2-7	TGTGCCAGTAGCCCGGGACAGGGGACCTACGAGCAGTACTTC	CASSPGQGTYEQYF
.	TRBV28	.	TRBJ1-3	TGTGCCAGCAATCCCCCCGGGGGAACTGGAAACACCATATATTTT	CASNPPGGTGNTIYF
.	TRBV5-4	TRBD1	TRBJ1-6	TGTGCCAGCAGCAGGCGGACAGGGAATAATTCACCCCTCCACTTT	CASSRRTGNNSPLHF
once	TRBV7-2	.	TRBJ2-3	TGTGCCAGCAGCTCCCGGACACTCACAGATACGCAGTATTTT	CASSSRTLTDTQYF
.	TRBV15	.	TRBJ1-5	TGTGCCACCAGCAGAGATCGGGGGCCCCAGCATTTT	CATSRDRGPQHF
.	TRBV18	.	TRBJ1-4	TGTGCCAGCTCACCACTAACAGGAGATAATGAAAAACTGTTTTTT	CASSPLTGDNEKLFF